One TCR beta chain is described in this entry. The data were produced by immunoSEQ multiplex PCR, yet TCRdb's version contains in-frame clones alone and is incomplete. The sample yields roughly 86,000 clones, 91% seen once. The sample comes from a study of control samples from healthy donors and cancer patients. Germline V CDR1 and CDR2: SGHRS, YFSETQ. The V segment lost 4 bases and the J segment 3 bases; nucleotides outside the gene matches: 11. This CDR3 has 16 residues. This TCR was sampled from a man aged 25-45 years in good health. Sequencing was carried out using blood. The chain has TRBV5-1 and TRBJ2-5, with 8 bases aligning to TRBD1. The CDR3 bases are TGCGCCAGCAGCAAACATGGACAGGGTGGCGAAGAGACCCAGTACTTC. It yields the protein CASSKHGQGGEETQYF. Full variable domain (rest looked up from reference TRBV5-1 and TRBJ2-5): KAGVTQTPRYLIKTRGQQVTLSCSPISGHRSVSWYQQTPGQGLQFLFEYFSETQRNKGNFPGRFSGRQFSNSRSEMNVSTLELGDSALYLCASSKHGQGGEETQYFGPGTRLLVL.